These 9 T cell receptor beta chains share one sample of origin, sequenced in a study of naive and memory T cell subsets. Stated treatment: skin biopsy from PPD injection site in Mantoux-positive individual. TCR cDNA received a 3' ligated oligonucleotide that carried a UMI. Amplification of ligated cDNA took four PCR rounds with SP2 and nested alpha and beta constant primers. MiXCR was run by TCRdb on the UMI-ligation and nested PCR reads, yielding one entry per CDR3 protein. The profile shows tens of thousands of distinct CDR3 sequences, roughly 11% of them singletons. Material: skin, obtained from a tuberculin skin test site. These receptor sequences come from an adult in good health.

This clonotype came up many times. V and J are TRBV29-1 and TRBJ1-4, with D possibly being TRBD1 (6 bases). Germline V gene sequence: CDR1 SQVTM, CDR2 ANQGSEA. V shed 8 bases and J shed 5 bases, with 18 bases lying between them. The CDR3 sequence is 14 residues long. CDR3 DNA: TGCAGCTTCACAGGGTCTTGGGAGAATGAAAAACTGTTTTTT. Protein: CSFTGSWENEKLFF.

This clonotype was observed at least ten times. The chain recombines TRBV6-2 or TRBV6-3 with TRBJ2-4; 7 nucleotides match TRBD1. The CDR3 extends over 15 amino acids. Germline V gives CDR1 MNHEY, CDR2 SVGEGT. Unmatched junction bases numbered 9, after V lost 4 bases and J lost 6 bases. The CDR3 coding sequence is TGTGCCAGCAGTTCTTACGACAGGGTGGGAAACATTCAGTACTTC. As protein: CASSSYDRVGNIQYF.

The chain joins TRBV12-3 or TRBV12-4 to TRBJ1-2, with no clear D. There are 14 residues in the CDR3. Trimming left V 5 bases short and J 4 bases short, with 14 bases between. The CDR3 DNA reads as TGTGCCAGCAGTCCCCGACCGCAAGGCTATGGCTACACCTTC. It translates to CASSPRPQGYGYTF.

At least ten counts were recorded for this clonotype. Germline is not matched at one junction end, which may reflect a read error. CDR3 in DNA: TGTGCTAGCAGCAATAATCAGCCCCAGCATTTT. The encoded protein is CASSNNQPQHF. The chain combines TRBV7-7 with TRBJ1-5; D unclear. Germline V gene data show CDR1 as SSHAT and CDR2 as FNYEAQ (reference sequence). The CDR3 length is 11 residues.

In this sample, this clonotype turned up a few times. The chain carries TRBV28 and TRBJ2-5; 11 nucleotides match TRBD1. The CDR3 runs to 15 residues. V gave up 4 bases and J gave up 0 bases; unmatched junction bases: 1. Germline CDR1 and CDR2: MDHEN and SYDVKM. CDR3 nucleotides: TGTGCCAGCAGTTCGGGACAGGGGGACCAAGAGACCCAGTACTTC. It translates to CASSSGQGDQETQYF. The full variable domain, its missing parts supplied by reference TRBV28 and TRBJ2-5, is DVKVTQSSRYLVKRTGEKVFLECVQDMDHENMFWYRQDPGLGLRLIYFSYDVKMKEKGDIPEGYSVSREKKERFSLILESASTNQTSMYLCASSSGQGDQETQYFGPGTRLLVL.

The rearrangement uses TRBV5-1 and TRBJ2-1, with TRBD2 matching over 11 bases. The CDR3 has 18 amino acids. Germline CDR1 is SGHRS and CDR2 is YFSETQ. With V trimmed by 1 base and J by 1 base, 7 bases remained unmatched. This CDR3 reads CASSLRLAGGLSYNEQFF. In nucleotides, the CDR3 is TGCGCCAGCAGCTTGCGGCTAGCGGGAGGACTTTCCTACAATGAGCAGTTCTTC.

V gene TRBV27 combines with J gene TRBJ2-2; TRBD1 aligns across 9 bases. V gave up 7 bases and J gave up 8 bases; unmatched junction bases: 8. The CDR3 length is 14 residues. Looked up from germline, CDR1 is MNHEY and CDR2 is SMNVEV (reference sequence). This chain's CDR3 is CASNPTGTGGELFF. CDR3 nucleotide sequence: TGTGCCAGCAACCCCACCGGGACAGGGGGGGAGCTGTTTTTT.

This clonotype ranks as medium-sized (0.01 to 0.1%). The rearrangement links TRBV29-1 to TRBJ2-1, with 12 bases that match TRBD2. The trim removed 5 bases at V and 9 bases at J, leaving 8 bases unmatched. The V gene's germline CDR1 is SQVTM and CDR2 ANQGSEA. The CDR3 extends over 14 amino acids. The chain's CDR3 is CSVTLAGGLREQFF. CDR3 in DNA: TGCAGCGTTACCCTAGCGGGGGGGCTCCGTGAGCAGTTCTTC.

This chain links TRBV6-6 with TRBJ2-3; D not resolved. The CDR3 sequence is 13 residues long. V was shortened by 7 bases and J by 1 base, with 9 bases between the two germline ends. Per the germline V gene, CDR1 is MNHNY and CDR2 is SVGAGI (reference sequence). The CDR3 here is CASNLDRTDTQYF. The CDR3 bases are TGTGCCAGCAACCTAGATCGCACAGATACGCAGTATTTT.